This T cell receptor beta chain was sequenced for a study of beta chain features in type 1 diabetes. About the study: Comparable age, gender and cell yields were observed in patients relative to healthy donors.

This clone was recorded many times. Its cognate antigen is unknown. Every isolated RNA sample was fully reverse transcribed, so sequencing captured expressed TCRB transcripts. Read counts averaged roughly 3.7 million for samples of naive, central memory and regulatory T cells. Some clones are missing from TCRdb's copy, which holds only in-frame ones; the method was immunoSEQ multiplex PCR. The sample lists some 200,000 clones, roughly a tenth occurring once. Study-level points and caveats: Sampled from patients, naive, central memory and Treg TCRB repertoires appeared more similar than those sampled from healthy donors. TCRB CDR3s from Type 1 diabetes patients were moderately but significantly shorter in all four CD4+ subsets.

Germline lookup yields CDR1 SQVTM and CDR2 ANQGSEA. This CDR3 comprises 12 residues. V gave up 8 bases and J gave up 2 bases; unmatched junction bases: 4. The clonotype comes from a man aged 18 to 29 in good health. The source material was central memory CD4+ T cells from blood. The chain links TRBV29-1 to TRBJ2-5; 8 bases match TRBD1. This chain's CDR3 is CSLRTGQETQYF. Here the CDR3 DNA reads TGCAGCTTACGGACAGGGCAAGAGACCCAGTACTTC.